This T cell receptor beta chain was identified during a study of cytomegalovirus exposure and HLA in healthy donors. Across the study: As an earlier analysis found, some 180 million T cells yielded around 110 million unique TCR beta sequences. Findings of the study overall: Later work found most CMV-associated TCR beta chains apparently HLA-restricted. The study designated fewer than 200 TCR beta chains cytomegalovirus-associated.

A remark on this clone: As yet, its antigen is unknown.

CDR3 length: 14 amino acids. V was clipped by 4 bases and J by 5 bases; unmatched bases: 3. Germline values: CDR1 SSHAT, CDR2 FNYEAQ (reference sequence). With 60 Vbeta and 13 Jbeta primers, the PCR was carried out. In the original workflow: Among the unique TCR beta chains that a later analysis counted, about 81 million in all, 10 million to 13 million were shared. TCRdb's copy holds only in-frame clones and misses some; the assay was immunoSEQ multiplex PCR. V and J calls and clone size are copied from that table; D and trimming were computed from the DNA. Here the sample spans approximately 97,000 clones, around 57% being singletons.

The origin of this receptor is a human donor in good health. The V and J genes are TRBV7-7 and TRBJ2-3, with 10 bases that match TRBD2. Sequencing was carried out using PBMCs. The CDR3 spells CASSSGLAQDTQYF. The CDR3, as DNA: TGTGCCAGCAGCTCGGGACTAGCGCAAGATACGCAGTATTTT.